The 25 T cell receptor beta chains reported below all come from one sample, sequenced in a study of Graves' ophthalmopathy and Graves' hyperthyroidism. RNA transcripts yielded amplified TCR beta CDR3 regions. HTBI-primed RT-PCR formed the first round, and a multiplex PCR formed the second. Each CDR3 protein is one row after TCRdb ran MiXCR on the multiplex PCR reads. Here the sample spans approximately 1.2 million distinct CDR3 sequences, about 36% being singletons. Material: peripheral blood or thyroid tissue (not recorded which). These receptors all come from an adult man with Graves' hyperthyroidism.

This clonotype was seen a few times. This chain joins TRBV4-3 and TRBJ1-1, with a weak D call TRBD1 (5 bases). In germline, CDR1 is LGHNA, CDR2 YSLEER. This CDR3 is 14 amino acids long. With 1 base removed from V and 5 bases from J, the gap between germline ends came to 11 bases. CDR3 nucleotides: TGCGCCAGCAGCCAAGCTGTCAGGGATACTGAAGCTTTCTTT. Its protein product is CASSQAVRDTEAFF.

The gene calls are TRBV28 and TRBJ2-7, with D perhaps matching TRBD1 (6 bases). The CDR3 totals 13 residues. Germline V lookup: CDR1 MDHEN, CDR2 SYDVKM. Trimming stripped 7 bases from V and 5 bases from J, with 15 bases between. Here the CDR3 DNA reads TGTGCCAGCATCACAAGGGGGTCCCACGAGCAGTACTTC. The encoded protein is CASITRGSHEQYF.

The V call is TRBV2, the J call TRBJ1-6, with 7 nucleotides matching TRBD1. The CDR3 loop spans 13 amino acids. Germline assignment: CDR1 SNHLY and CDR2 FYNNEI. The trim removed 9 bases at V and 4 bases at J, leaving 3 bases unmatched. The CDR3, as DNA: TGTGCCAGACAGGGACAGTATAATTCACCCCTCCACTTT. Translated: CARQGQYNSPLHF.

Ten or more counts support this clonotype. This rearrangement joins TRBV10-2 to TRBJ2-7; D is possibly TRBD1 or TRBD2 (6 bases each). Trimming cost V 11 bases and J 2 bases, with 10 bases left between them. Germline V CDR1 and CDR2: WSHSY, SAAADI. The CDR3 loop spans 11 amino acids. The CDR3 bases are TGCGCCGGGGGGACAACCTACGAGCAGTACTTC. Translated: CAGGTTYEQYF.

In regard to this clonotype: At one end, the junction sequence differs from germline, possibly due to a read error. The chain is built from TRBV10-2 and TRBJ2-7, with 7 bases aligning to TRBD1. Germline CDR1 reads WSHSY; CDR2 reads SAAADI. CDR3 length: 13 residues. The CDR3 here is CASSRKTGNEQYF. The CDR3 bases are TGTGCCAGCAGTCGAAAGACAGGGAACGAGCAGTACTTC.

The J gene is TRBJ1-5, the V gene TRBV10-2, with 9 bases identical to TRBD1. With 5 bases clipped from V and 6 bases from J, the junction kept 20 bases outside the gene matches. The CDR3 covers 19 residues. Germline V CDR1 and CDR2: WSHSY, SAAADI. CDR3 bases: TGCGCCAGCAGTCGCCTGGTCACGATACAGGGGGCTGGCGCTCAGCCCCAGCATTTT. Amino acids: CASSRLVTIQGAGAQPQHF.

The chain recombines TRBV11-2 with TRBJ1-1; 10 bases are shared with TRBD1. The CDR3 is 16 residues long. Per germline, CDR1 SGHAT and CDR2 FQNNGV. Unmatched junction bases numbered 10, after V lost 9 bases and J lost 0 bases. The CDR3, as DNA: TGTGCCAGTATCCCGGGACAGGGGAATTTGAACACTGAAGCTTTCTTT. This gives the protein CASIPGQGNLNTEAFF.

The chain employs TRBV7-9 and TRBJ1-1; TRBD1 matches 7 bases. V was pared by 6 bases and J by 7 bases, with 5 bases of the junction left unmatched. The CDR3 is 12 residues long. The germline V gene encodes CDR1 SEHNR and CDR2 FQNEAQ (reference sequence). The CDR3 loop reads CASSPTGVEAFF. CDR3 sequence (DNA): TGTGCCAGCAGTCCCACAGGGGTTGAAGCTTTCTTT. The full variable domain, its missing parts supplied by reference TRBV7-9 and TRBJ1-1, is DTGVSQNPRHKITKRGQNVTFRCDPISEHNRLYWYRQTLGQGPEFLTYFQNEAQLEKSRLLSDRFSAERPKGSFSTLEIQRTEQGDSAMYLCASSPTGVEAFFGQGTRLTVV.

Of note for this clonotype: The conserved phenylalanine or tryptophan is not found at the CDR3 terminus, so this likely reflects a read error. It is unclear where the CDR3 begins or ends on the DNA, so no DNA is shown, and the CDR3 is as TCRdb lists it. This chain links TRBV12-3 or TRBV12-4 with TRBJ2-2; the table gives TRBD1 as D, unverified against the DNA. The CDR3 length equals 10 residues, ends included. Here the CDR3 reads CASSTDRAFS.

This clonotype occurred once. The chain joins TRBV29-1 to TRBJ2-3; 7 nucleotides line up with TRBD1. The CDR3 has 13 residues. The V gene end was trimmed by 5 bases and the J gene end by 5 bases; junction bases not matched to a gene: 7. Germline V gene lookup returns CDR1 SQVTM and CDR2 ANQGSEA. In nucleotides, the CDR3 is TGCAGCGTTAGAGGGGGCTCGTTAGATACGCAGTATTTT. Translated: CSVRGGSLDTQYF.

The chain uses TRBV10-3 and TRBJ1-2; D may be TRBD1 (6 bases). The CDR3 runs to 14 residues. Germline CDR1 is ENHRY and CDR2 is SYGVKD. V was clipped by 11 bases and J by 5 bases, with 21 bases between them. Written as DNA, the CDR3 is TGTGCCGTTTTAACAGGGCGTAAAGAGTATGGCTACACCTTC. As protein: CAVLTGRKEYGYTF.

The sample holds a few counts of this clonotype. The chain recombines TRBV12-3 or TRBV12-4 with TRBJ1-5, with 7 bases identical to TRBD1. This CDR3 comprises 17 residues. V lost 5 bases to trimming and J lost 6 bases; unmatched junction nucleotides: 16. In DNA form, the CDR3 reads TGTGCCAGCAGTCCGAGCCCATTCAGGGGGACGGTTCAGCCCCAGCATTTT. It is translated as CASSPSPFRGTVQPQHF.

Remarks on this clonotype: Possible read error: a much larger clone is one base away. The chain couples TRBV10-3 to TRBJ2-7, with 8 bases aligning to TRBD1. V trimming: 8 bases; J trimming: 1 base; junction bases outside the gene matches: 1. The length of the CDR3 is 12 residues. Germline V gene data show CDR1 as ENHRY and CDR2 as SYGVKD. Here the CDR3 DNA reads TGTGCCATCGGACAGGGATCCTACGAGCAGTACTTC. This gives the protein CAIGQGSYEQYF.

The chain recombines TRBV2 with TRBJ2-2; perhaps TRBD2 as D (5 bases). The length of the CDR3 is 15 residues. V was trimmed by 6 bases and J by 9 bases, leaving 20 bases between them. The V gene's germline CDR1 is SNHLY and CDR2 FYNNEI. The DNA for the CDR3 is TGTGCCAGCAGGTTGGTCAGCGGCTCTACCTGGGAGCTGTTTTTT. This sequence encodes CASRLVSGSTWELFF.

The CDR3, as DNA: TGTGCCAGCAGTGATCTTCGGGGGACAGACACCGGGGAGCTGTTTTTT. Protein product: CASSDLRGTDTGELFF. V and J are TRBV2 and TRBJ2-2, with a possible D match to TRBD1 (7 bases). CDR1 and CDR2 (germline): SNHLY, FYNNEI. There are 16 residues in the CDR3. V lost 3 bases to trimming and J lost 3 bases, with 14 bases between them.

The V gene is TRBV7-9, the J gene TRBJ2-5, with D perhaps being TRBD1 or TRBD2 (7 bases each). Between the trimmed V and J ends, which lost 1 base and 0 bases, there was a span of 12 bases. Germline loops: CDR1 SEHNR, CDR2 FQNEAQ (reference sequence). This CDR3 is built from 16 residues. In nucleotides, the CDR3 is TGTGCCAGCAGCTTAGAGGGGGCGGGGGACCAAGAGACCCAGTACTTC. Amino acids: CASSLEGAGDQETQYF.

A note on this clonotype: Given a much more abundant clone one base away, this may be a read error. The J gene is TRBJ1-1, the V gene TRBV12-3 or TRBV12-4; 7 bases are a match to TRBD1. The CDR3 is 15 residues long. The CDR3 nucleotides are TGTGCCGGCAGCTTGCAGCAGGGGGTGAACACTGAAGCTTTCTTT. Residues: CAGSLQQGVNTEAFF.

The chain has TRBV6-6 and TRBJ2-2; D gene uncertain. Per the germline V gene, CDR1 is MNHNY and CDR2 is SVGAGI (reference sequence). Trimming took off 1 base at V and 8 bases at J, with 2 bases between the two ends. CDR3 length: 11 amino acids. CDR3 sequence reads: CASSYLGELFF. The CDR3 coding sequence is TGTGCCAGCAGTTACTTGGGGGAGCTGTTTTTT.

This clonotype has at least ten counts. Here the CDR3 reads CSARARAGAGANVLTF. CDR3 bases: TGCAGTGCTAGAGCCCGTGCTGGCGCTGGGGCCAACGTCCTGACTTTC. This chain links TRBV20-1 with TRBJ2-6, with D hard to call. Germline V gene data show CDR1 as DFQATT and CDR2 as SNEGSKA (reference sequence). Trimming removed 1 base from V and 2 bases from J, with 12 bases in between. There are 16 residues in the CDR3.

A note on this clonotype: Without the conserved terminal phenylalanine or tryptophan, this CDR3 likely stems from a read error. The DNA is left out, because the CDR3 cannot be placed on it with certainty; the CDR3 is given as TCRdb lists it. V gene TRBV7-3 combines with J gene TRBJ1-5. Germline V gene sequence: CDR1 SGHTA, CDR2 FQGTGA. Ends included, the CDR3 has 10 residues. CDR3 sequence: CASSLWFGRV.

The chain combines TRBV24-1 with TRBJ2-5; 8 bases agree with TRBD2. The ends lost 6 bases at V and 1 base at J; junction bases unmatched: 6. This CDR3 region has 15 residues. Germline CDR1 and CDR2: KGHDR and SFDVKD. CDR3: CATSRVAGLQETQYF. In DNA form, the CDR3 reads TGTGCCACCAGTCGGGTAGCGGGGCTCCAAGAGACCCAGTACTTC.

The V call is TRBV10-3, the J call TRBJ1-2, with 7 bases aligning to TRBD1. The CDR3 has 11 residues. The V segment lost 4 bases and the J segment 10 bases; nucleotides outside the gene matches: 3. The germline V gene encodes CDR1 ENHRY and CDR2 SYGVKD. Written as DNA, the CDR3 is TGTGCCATCAGTGGGGACAGCTACTACACCTTC. This translates into CAISGDSYYTF.

Ten or more counts support this clonotype. This rearrangement joins TRBV4-1 to TRBJ2-5; the D is unclear. Germline V gives CDR1 MGHRA, CDR2 YSYEKL. Trimming removed 0 bases from V and 3 bases from J, with 8 bases in between. The CDR3 is 14 amino acids. CDR3: CASSQDPAEETQYF. The CDR3 DNA sequence: TGCGCCAGCAGCCAAGATCCGGCAGAAGAGACCCAGTACTTC.

This clonotype was seen at least ten times. V gene TRBV6-5 combines with J gene TRBJ1-5; 8 positions match TRBD1. CDR3 length: 14 amino acids. J gave up 7 bases and V 0 bases, and 2 bases lay outside the gene matches. Per germline, CDR1 MNHEY and CDR2 SVGAGI. The CDR3 here is CASSYSTGAQPQHF. The CDR3 DNA follows: TGTGCCAGCAGTTACTCGACAGGGGCGCAGCCCCAGCATTTT.

This clonotype has a count of ten or more. The CDR3 is CASKRDTHGSGYTF. CDR3 DNA sequence: TGTGCCAGCAAAAGGGACACTCACGGATCAGGCTACACCTTC. The rearrangement joins TRBV11-2 to TRBJ1-2; D is perhaps TRBD1 (6 bases). Deletions cut 7 bases from V and 8 bases from J, with 20 bases between. The germline gives CDR1 SGHAT, CDR2 FQNNGV. The CDR3 contains 14 residues.